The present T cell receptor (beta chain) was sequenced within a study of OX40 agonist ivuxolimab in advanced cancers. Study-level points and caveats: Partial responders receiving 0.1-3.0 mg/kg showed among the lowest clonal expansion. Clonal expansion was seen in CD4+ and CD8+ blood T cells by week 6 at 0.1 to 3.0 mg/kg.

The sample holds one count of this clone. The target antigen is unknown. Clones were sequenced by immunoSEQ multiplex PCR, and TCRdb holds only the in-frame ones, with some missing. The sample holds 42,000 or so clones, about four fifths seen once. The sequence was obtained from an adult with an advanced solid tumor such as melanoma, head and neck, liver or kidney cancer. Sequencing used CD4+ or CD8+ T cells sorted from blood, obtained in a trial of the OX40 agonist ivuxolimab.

The CDR3 sequence is CASSPGTGAGYTF. The CDR3 nucleotides are TGCGCCAGCAGCCCCGGGACAGGGGCTGGCTACACCTTC. The chain employs TRBV4-3 and TRBJ1-2; 10 nucleotides match TRBD1. Trimming cost V 4 bases and J 7 bases; bases outside gene matches: 3. The CDR3 is made up of 13 amino acids. CDR1 LGHNA and CDR2 YSLEER come from the germline V gene.